These 22 T cell receptor beta chains were all obtained from the same sample, sequenced in a study of cytotoxic CD8 clonotypes in ibrutinib-treated CLL listed by TCRdb under 2021. The meaning of the sample's time point label: roughly 2 years on ibrutinib. Library creation used the immunoSEQ multiplex PCR assay. Sourced from immuneACCESS, this table was stored by TCRdb with only in-frame sequences that have V and J called. A share of the clones is absent; for the studies checked, an unresolved V gene accounts for under half, and the remainder has no known explanation. For this sample the table gives about 130,000 clones, of which under 90% were detected only once. The ten largest clones take up about 3.3% of the sample. This specimen was PBMCs, taken after 24 months of ibrutinib treatment. These receptors were collected from a human donor with chronic lymphocytic leukemia.

The chain has TRBV18 and TRBJ1-1; TRBD1 agrees at 8 bases. The germline gives CDR1 KGHSH, CDR2 LQKENI. This CDR3 has 17 residues. V gave up 6 bases and J gave up 5 bases; unmatched junction bases: 17. The CDR3 DNA sequence: TGTGCCAGCTCCCCAAGAAGAGTCAGGGGGCTGGGGACTGAAGCTTTCTTT. This codes for CASSPRRVRGLGTEAFF.

The chain recombines TRBV7-2 with TRBJ1-2; 9 nucleotides match TRBD1. V trimming: 5 bases; J trimming: 4 bases; junction bases outside the gene matches: 8. The CDR3 extends over 15 amino acids. Germline values: CDR1 SGHTA, CDR2 FQGNSA. The CDR3: CASSPGQGFVYGYTF. Here the CDR3 DNA reads TGTGCCAGCAGCCCTGGACAGGGGTTCGTCTATGGCTACACCTTC.

This chain uses TRBV5-1 with TRBJ2-4; D is undetermined. CDR1 SGHRS and CDR2 YFSETQ come from the germline V gene. V lost 0 bases and J 4 bases, leaving 5 bases between the germline ends. The CDR3 extends over 13 amino acids. CDR3 nucleotides: TGCGCCAGCAGCTTGGGCCAGAAAAACATTCAGTACTTC. Translation gives CASSLGQKNIQYF.

The chain recombines TRBV5-6 with TRBJ2-3; 7 nucleotides line up with TRBD1. The J segment lost 2 bases and the V segment lost 4 bases, leaving 7 bases of the junction unmatched. The CDR3 spans 15 residues. CDR1 and CDR2 (germline): SGHDT, YYEEEE. The CDR3 loop is CASSVWTGDTDTQYF. CDR3 bases: TGTGCCAGCAGCGTGTGGACAGGAGACACAGATACGCAGTATTTT.

With regard to this clone: The junction departs from the called germline gene at one end, perhaps through a read error. The chain uses TRBV4-3 and TRBJ2-7; 10 nucleotides line up with TRBD2. The CDR3 sequence is 16 residues long. Germline CDR1 LGHNA, CDR2 YSLEER. This CDR3 reads CASSQGPIETSGPTFF. Here the CDR3 DNA reads TGCGCCAGCAGCCAAGGCCCCATTGAGACTAGCGGGCCGACTTTCTTC.

V is TRBV7-9 and J is TRBJ1-4, with 7 bases that match TRBD1. Trimming removed 5 bases from V and 8 bases from J; junction bases left unmatched: 11. The V gene's germline CDR1 is SEHNR and CDR2 FQNEAQ (reference sequence). This CDR3 region has 15 residues. CDR3 residues: CASSLSTGAAEKLFF. CDR3 sequence (DNA): TGTGCCAGCAGCCTCTCTACAGGGGCAGCGGAAAAACTGTTTTTT.

Regarding this clone: At one end, the junction sequence differs from germline, possibly due to a read error. This chain connects TRBV11-2 to TRBJ1-2, with D unresolved. Germline V gene data show CDR1 as SGHAT and CDR2 as FQNNGV. CDR3 length equals 18 residues. Here the CDR3 DNA reads TGTGCCAGCAGCCGTTACCGGGCCAACGCCGTAAATAACCATGGCTACACCTTC. Translation: CASSRYRANAVNNHGYTF.

The rearrangement joins TRBV5-1 to TRBJ1-3; D gene unclear. The CDR3 spans 15 residues. CDR1 is SGHRS, CDR2 YFSETQ, per germline. The V gene lost 4 bases and the J gene lost 0 bases, with 11 bases spanning the gap. The CDR3 reads CASSQEPYSGNTIYF. CDR3 sequence (DNA): TGCGCCAGCAGCCAGGAGCCCTACTCTGGAAACACCATATATTTT.

In this sample, this clone turned up a few times. The chain employs TRBV5-6 and TRBJ1-6; D unresolved. The CDR3 sequence is 14 residues long. V lost 0 bases and J lost 10, with 11 bases in between. Germline CDR1 SGHDT, CDR2 YYEEEE. CDR3 region: CASSLGGPGSPLHF. In nucleotides, the CDR3 is TGTGCCAGCAGCTTGGGGGGTCCGGGATCACCCCTCCACTTT. Filled out from reference TRBV5-6 and TRBJ1-6, the complete variable domain reads DAGVTQSPTHLIKTRGQQVTLRCSPKSGHDTVSWYQQALGQGPQFIFQYYEEEERQRGNFPDRFSGHQFPNYSSELNVNALLLGDSALYLCASSLGGPGSPLHFGNGTRLTVT.

The rearrangement uses TRBV5-6 and TRBJ1-6; 9 nucleotides line up with TRBD1. Germline trimming cut 4 bases from V and 7 bases from J; bases unmatched to any gene: 12. The CDR3 runs 17 residues. Germline values: CDR1 SGHDT, CDR2 YYEEEE. For the CDR3, the DNA is TGTGCCAGCAGCAGGCTTGCGGGACAGGGCCAAAATTCACCCCTCCACTTT. It is translated as CASSRLAGQGQNSPLHF.

J is TRBJ2-7 and V is TRBV7-9; 8 nucleotides line up with TRBD1. CDR3 length: 15 residues. V lost 2 bases to trimming and J lost 2 bases; unmatched junction nucleotides: 5. Germline V gene sequence: CDR1 SEHNR, CDR2 FQNEAQ (reference sequence). The CDR3 is CASSLSGQGAYEQYF. DNA for the CDR3: TGTGCCAGCAGCTTATCTGGACAGGGAGCCTACGAGCAGTACTTC. Combining the CDR3 with reference TRBV7-9 and TRBJ2-7 gives the whole variable domain DTGVSQNPRHKITKRGQNVTFRCDPISEHNRLYWYRQTLGQGPEFLTYFQNEAQLEKSRLLSDRFSAERPKGSFSTLEIQRTEQGDSAMYLCASSLSGQGAYEQYFGPGTRLTVT.

This clone was seen only once. The chain uses TRBV5-6 and TRBJ2-3; the D is unclear. Between the trimmed V and J ends, which lost 1 base and 4 bases, there was a span of 10 bases. This CDR3 has 14 residues. Germline V lookup: CDR1 SGHDT, CDR2 YYEEEE. The CDR3 nucleotides are TGTGCCAGCAGCTTGTATGCTAGACCAGATACGCAGTATTTT. This codes for CASSLYARPDTQYF.

The V call is TRBV30, the J call TRBJ1-2; D possibly corresponds to TRBD1 (6 bases). Germline CDR1 reads GTSNPN; CDR2 reads SVGIG (reference sequence). The CDR3 extends over 12 amino acids. Trimming took 8 bases from V and 2 from J, leaving 12 bases between them. The CDR3 DNA sequence: TGTGCCAGGGACACACGAAACTATGGCTACACCTTC. This encodes CARDTRNYGYTF.

V usage is TRBV18 and J usage is TRBJ2-7; D tentatively reads TRBD1 or TRBD2 (5 bases each). CDR1 KGHSH and CDR2 LQKENI come from the germline V gene. Trimming stripped 3 bases from V and 5 bases from J, with 17 bases between. The CDR3 contains 15 residues. CDR3 sequence (DNA): TGTGCCAGCTCACCCGGGGCAGGGCCAATTAACGAGCAGTACTTC. Translation: CASSPGAGPINEQYF. Combining the CDR3 with reference TRBV18 and TRBJ2-7 gives the whole variable domain NAGVMQNPRHLVRRRGQEARLRCSPMKGHSHVYWYRQLPEEGLKFMVYLQKENIIDESGMPKERFSAEFPKEGPSILRIQQVVRGDSAAYFCASSPGAGPINEQYFGPGTRLTVT.

This chain links TRBV5-4 with TRBJ1-2; D not certain. Per germline, CDR1 SGHNT and CDR2 YYREEE (reference sequence). V was clipped by 0 bases and J by 4 bases, with 4 bases between them. The CDR3 has 12 amino acids. CDR3 bases: TGTGCCAGCAGCTTGGACACCTATGGCTACACCTTC. This encodes CASSLDTYGYTF. Full variable domain (missing parts from reference TRBV5-4 and TRBJ1-2): ETGVTQSPTHLIKTRGQQVTLRCSSQSGHNTVSWYQQALGQGPQFIFQYYREEENGRGNFPPRFSGLQFPNYSSELNVNALELDDSALYLCASSLDTYGYTFGSGTRLTVV.

The V call is TRBV19, the J call TRBJ2-7; D uncertain. The germline V gene has CDR1 LNHDA and CDR2 SQIVND (reference sequence). Trimming stripped 5 bases from V and 0 bases from J, with 11 bases between. The CDR3 runs 14 residues. The CDR3 DNA follows: TGTGCCAGTAGTGCTCGGAAGAGCTCCTACGAGCAGTACTTC. Translation gives CASSARKSSYEQYF.

The chain combines TRBV9 with TRBJ1-6; tentative D call: TRBD1 (5 bases). The V end was cut by 3 bases, the J end by 9 bases, with 13 bases between. The CDR3 is 14 residues long. The germline V gene encodes CDR1 SGDLS and CDR2 YYNGEE. This CDR3 is CASSGDGGISPLHF. In DNA form, the CDR3 reads TGTGCCAGCAGCGGGGACGGAGGTATTTCACCCCTCCACTTT.

This sequence joins TRBV28 and TRBJ2-7; D is undetermined. Trimming stripped 4 bases from V and 3 bases from J, with 4 bases between. The germline V gene has CDR1 MDHEN and CDR2 SYDVKM. The CDR3 length is 11 residues. CDR3 sequence reads: CASSSHYEQYF. DNA of the CDR3: TGTGCCAGCAGTTCGCACTACGAGCAGTACTTC.

In the case of this clone: Distinct nucleotide sequences in the sample also encode this CDR3. V is TRBV4-3 and J is TRBJ1-2; the D is unclear. Germline V lookup: CDR1 LGHNA, CDR2 YSLEER. The CDR3 is 14 amino acids. V lost 1 base and J 2 bases, leaving 8 bases between the germline ends. The CDR3 reads CASSQGGTNYGYTF. The CDR3 nucleotides are TGCGCCAGCAGCCAAGGAGGCACCAACTATGGCTACACCTTC.

This clone was seen ten or more times. The CDR3 spells CASSSENNSPLHF. CDR3 bases: TGTGCCAGCAGCTCAGAGAATAATTCACCCCTCCACTTT. The chain employs TRBV7-6 and TRBJ1-6; D remains ambiguous. The CDR3 has 13 amino acids. Deletions cut 4 bases from V and 5 bases from J, with 6 bases between. Germline loops: CDR1 SGHVS, CDR2 FNYEAQ.

The chain has TRBV6-1 and TRBJ2-1, with 14 bases lining up with TRBD2. Per the germline V gene, CDR1 is MNHNS and CDR2 is SASEGT. The ends lost 1 base at V and 7 bases at J; junction bases unmatched: 6. This CDR3 has 17 residues. The CDR3 sequence is CASSEGLAGGPGNEQFF. The CDR3 nucleotides are TGTGCCAGCAGTGAAGGACTAGCGGGGGGGCCGGGGAATGAGCAGTTCTTC.

The chain employs TRBV28 and TRBJ2-7; perhaps TRBD2 as D (6 bases). Per germline, CDR1 MDHEN and CDR2 SYDVKM. Trimming pared 2 bases from V and 2 bases from J, leaving 10 bases between. The CDR3 runs to 14 residues. The CDR3 nucleotides are TGTGCCAGCAGTTTAGTGGGAGGACCCTACGAGCAGTACTTC. Translated, it gives CASSLVGGPYEQYF.